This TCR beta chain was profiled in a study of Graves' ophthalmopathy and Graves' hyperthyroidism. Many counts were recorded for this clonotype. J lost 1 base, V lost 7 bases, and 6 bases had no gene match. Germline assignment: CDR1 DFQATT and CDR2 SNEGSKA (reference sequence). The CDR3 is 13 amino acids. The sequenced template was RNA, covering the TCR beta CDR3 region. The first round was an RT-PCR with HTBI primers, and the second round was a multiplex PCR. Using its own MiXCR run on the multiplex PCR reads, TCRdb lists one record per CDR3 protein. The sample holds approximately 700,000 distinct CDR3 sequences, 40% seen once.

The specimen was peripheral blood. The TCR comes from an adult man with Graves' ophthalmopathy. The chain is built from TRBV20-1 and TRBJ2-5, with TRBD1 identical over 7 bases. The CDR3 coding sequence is TGCAGTGGGCGAGGGGACAGCCAAGAGACCCAGTACTTC. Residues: CSGRGDSQETQYF.